This T cell receptor beta chain was identified during a study of T cells after yellow fever vaccination. The authors made TCR cDNA by 5'RACE template switching, adding a universal primer site and UMIs. Each CDR3 protein gets one entry after TCRdb re-called the 5' RACE reads with MiXCR. The table has about 220,000 distinct CDR3 sequences, approximately 6.7% seen once. Study outcomes and limitations: Reappearance after the booster was observed for most primary-vaccination clones (roughly 97% CD4, almost 90% CD8). Abundant contaminating clonotypes from the bulk population could appear in FACS-sorted repertoires.

As regards this clonotype: Its antigen is as yet unknown.

V shed 3 bases and J 0 bases; nucleotides not matched to a gene: 7. Per germline, CDR1 LNHDA and CDR2 SQIVND (reference sequence). This CDR3 comprises 16 residues. The specimen comprised CD4+ T cells sorted from PBMCs, sampled on the day of the yellow fever booster vaccination. This chain connects TRBV19 to TRBJ1-1; 7 bases are shared with TRBD1. The TCR originated in a man aged 30 to 45 who received the YFV17D yellow fever vaccine. CDR3 in DNA: TGTGCCAGTAGTATTGGGGGACAGCTGCTGAACACTGAAGCTTTCTTT. Its translation: CASSIGGQLLNTEAFF.